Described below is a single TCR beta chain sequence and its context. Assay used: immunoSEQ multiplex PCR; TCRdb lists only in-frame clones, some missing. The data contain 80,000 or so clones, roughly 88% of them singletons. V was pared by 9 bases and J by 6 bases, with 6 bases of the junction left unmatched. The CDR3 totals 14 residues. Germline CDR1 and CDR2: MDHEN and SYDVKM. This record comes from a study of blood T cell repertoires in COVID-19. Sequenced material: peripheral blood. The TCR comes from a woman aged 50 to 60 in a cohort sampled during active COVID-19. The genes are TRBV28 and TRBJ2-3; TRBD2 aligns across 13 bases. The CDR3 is CASCLGLAGDTQYF. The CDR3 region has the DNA TGTGCCAGTTGCCTGGGACTAGCGGGGGATACGCAGTATTTT.